Listed here are 18 T cell receptor beta chains from one sample, sequenced in a study of cytomegalovirus exposure and HLA in healthy donors. Sequencing used immunoSEQ multiplex PCR; TCRdb keeps in-frame clones, though not all of them. The sample has 200,000 to 300,000 clones; less than 90% are singletons. Sequenced: PBMCs. The receptors stem from a man aged 18 to 29 in good health and CMV-seropositive.

The chain combines TRBV4-1 with TRBJ2-1, with 7 bases that match TRBD1. J gave up 6 bases and V 4 bases, and 12 bases lay outside the gene matches. CDR3 length: 16 amino acids. Germline V gene sequence: CDR1 MGHRA, CDR2 YSYEKL. The CDR3 DNA follows: TGCGCCAGCAGCCTTGAACCGGGACAGAGTTTCAATGAGCAGTTCTTC. Encoded protein: CASSLEPGQSFNEQFF.

The V and J genes are TRBV10-3 and TRBJ1-1; TRBD1 might be the D (6 bases). Germline CDR1 is ENHRY and CDR2 is SYGVKD. Trimming removed 6 bases from V and 0 bases from J, with 8 bases in between. CDR3 length: 13 residues. This CDR3 is CAIRDRVNTEAFF. DNA of the CDR3: TGTGCCATCAGGGACAGAGTGAACACTGAAGCTTTCTTT.

CDR3 protein: CASSLQGSNEQFF. For the CDR3, the DNA is TGTGCCAGCAGTCTTCAGGGAAGCAATGAGCAGTTCTTC. V usage is TRBV27 and J usage is TRBJ2-1; TRBD1 is a possible D gene (5 bases). Germline CDR1 and CDR2: MNHEY and SMNVEV (reference sequence). The length of the CDR3 is 13 residues. V dropped 5 bases and J dropped 6 bases, with 11 bases sitting between them.

This clone has only a few counts. The V call is TRBV7-2, the J call TRBJ2-3; TRBD2 aligns across 13 bases. The CDR3 totals 17 residues. V was clipped by 4 bases and J by 4 bases; unmatched bases: 8. Germline assignment: CDR1 SGHTA and CDR2 FQGNSA. As DNA, the CDR3 is TGTGCCAGCAGCTCGTCGACTAGCGGGAGGAGGTCAGATACGCAGTATTTT. It specifies CASSSSTSGRRSDTQYF.

This clone has only a few counts. The V gene is TRBV2, the J gene TRBJ2-7; 9 nucleotides agree with TRBD1. The CDR3 is 16 amino acids. In germline, CDR1 is SNHLY, CDR2 FYNNEI. Trimming took 6 bases from V and 1 from J; bases not matched to a gene: 10. CDR3: CASSLWGQGESYEQYF. In DNA form, the CDR3 reads TGTGCCAGCAGCCTATGGGGACAGGGAGAATCCTACGAGCAGTACTTC.

The chain is built from TRBV6-5 and TRBJ2-4; TRBD2 is a possible D gene (6 bases). The germline V and J ends were trimmed by 6 bases and 6 bases, with 15 bases remaining between them. This CDR3 spans 14 amino acids. Germline loops: CDR1 MNHEY, CDR2 SVGAGI. For the CDR3, the DNA is TGTGCCAGCAGCCGGGACTCTTTAGGAAACATTCAGTACTTC. Encoded protein: CASSRDSLGNIQYF.

In its sample, this clone was seen once. V gene TRBV6-1 combines with J gene TRBJ1-1; D not certain. The germline gives CDR1 MNHNS, CDR2 SASEGT. The CDR3 has 13 residues. The V and J ends lost 2 bases and 1 base respectively, with 5 bases between them. CDR3 amino acids: CASSEIANTEAFF. In nucleotides, the CDR3 is TGTGCCAGCAGTGAAATAGCGAACACTGAAGCTTTCTTT.

The J gene is TRBJ1-2, the V gene TRBV10-3; weak D call: TRBD1 (6 bases). This CDR3 comprises 13 residues. In germline, CDR1 is ENHRY, CDR2 SYGVKD. V lost 6 bases, J lost 5 bases, and 13 bases lay in between. Written as DNA, the CDR3 is TGTGCCATCAGGGACAGCTTGGGGTATGGCTACACCTTC. Amino acids: CAIRDSLGYGYTF.

The CDR3 region has the DNA TGTGCCAGCAGCTTGGCACAGGGTGTGGGTGAGCAGTTCTTC. It yields the protein CASSLAQGVGEQFF. The V gene is TRBV5-6, the J gene TRBJ2-1; perhaps TRBD1 as D (6 bases). There are 14 residues in the CDR3. Germline V gene data show CDR1 as SGHDT and CDR2 as YYEEEE. V dropped 0 bases and J dropped 9 bases, with 13 bases sitting between them.

The CDR3 nucleotides are TGTGCCAGTACTAGCGGGAGCTCCTACAATGAGCAGTTCTTC. Translated, it gives CASTSGSSYNEQFF. The J gene is TRBJ2-1, the V gene TRBV19; 10 bases line up with TRBD2. The CDR3 has 14 residues. V was clipped by 7 bases and J by 0 bases; unmatched bases: 0. CDR1 and CDR2 from the germline V gene are LNHDA and SQIVND (reference sequence).

V usage is TRBV6-6 and J usage is TRBJ2-1, with D possibly TRBD1 on 6 matching bases. Germline assignment: CDR1 MNHNY and CDR2 SVGAGI (reference sequence). V was trimmed by 4 bases and J by 6 bases, leaving 19 bases between them. This CDR3 has 16 residues. The CDR3 spells CASSFHSGQYINEQFF. DNA of the CDR3: TGTGCCAGCAGTTTTCACTCCGGACAGTACATCAATGAGCAGTTCTTC.

V is TRBV5-1 and J is TRBJ2-7; a weak D match, TRBD1 (6 bases). The germline V gene has CDR1 SGHRS and CDR2 YFSETQ. Trimming removed 2 bases from V and 3 bases from J, with 15 bases in between. The CDR3 has 15 residues. The CDR3 bases are TGCGCCAGCAGCTTTATCAGGGGCTCTAGCTACGAGCAGTACTTC. This translates into CASSFIRGSSYEQYF.

The rearrangement joins TRBV4-3 to TRBJ1-2; TRBD1 matches at 7 bases. The CDR3 spans 19 residues. Germline V gene lookup returns CDR1 LGHNA and CDR2 YSLEER. Germline trimming cut 2 bases from V and 0 bases from J; bases unmatched to any gene: 15. The CDR3 reads CASSQQVTGVESPNYGYTF. Written as DNA, the CDR3 is TGCGCCAGCAGCCAACAGGTTACAGGGGTCGAGTCACCTAACTATGGCTACACCTTC.

The chain employs TRBV2 and TRBJ2-7, with D unresolved. The CDR3 extends over 11 amino acids. Trimming cost V 4 bases and J 5 bases, with 6 bases left between them. CDR1 is SNHLY, CDR2 FYNNEI, per germline. Here the CDR3 reads CASSVRNEQYF. CDR3 bases: TGTGCCAGCAGTGTACGGAACGAGCAGTACTTC.

Here the CDR3 reads CASSPSTGSKNIQYF. The CDR3 DNA sequence: TGTGCCAGCAGCCCCTCGACTGGATCCAAAAACATTCAGTACTTC. This chain connects TRBV7-9 to TRBJ2-4; D gene ambiguous. Germline values: CDR1 SEHNR, CDR2 FQNEAQ (reference sequence). V was clipped by 5 bases and J by 2 bases, with 13 bases between them. The CDR3 runs to 15 residues. The whole variable domain, filled in from reference TRBV7-9 and TRBJ2-4, reads DTGVSQNPRHKITKRGQNVTFRCDPISEHNRLYWYRQTLGQGPEFLTYFQNEAQLEKSRLLSDRFSAERPKGSFSTLEIQRTEQGDSAMYLCASSPSTGSKNIQYFGAGTRLSVL.

The CDR3 nucleotides are TGTGCCAGTACCATCGGACAGACGAACACTGAAGCTTTCTTT. Translating gives CASTIGQTNTEAFF. The chain has TRBV19 and TRBJ1-1, with a weak D call TRBD1 (6 bases). Trimming removed 7 bases from V and 1 base from J, with 13 bases in between. CDR3 length: 14 amino acids. The germline V gene encodes CDR1 LNHDA and CDR2 SQIVND (reference sequence). The complete variable domain, with remaining parts taken from reference TRBV19 and TRBJ1-1, reads DGGITQSPKYLFRKEGQNVTLSCEQNLNHDAMYWYRQDPGQGLRLIYYSQIVNDFQKGDIAEGYSVSREKKESFPLTVTSAQKNPTAFYLCASTIGQTNTEAFFGQGTRLTVV.

This chain uses TRBV4-2 with TRBJ1-4; 9 bases fit TRBD1. The V segment lost 1 base and the J segment 8 bases; nucleotides outside the gene matches: 8. From germline, CDR1 is LGHNA and CDR2 YNFKEQ. CDR3 size: 16 residues. CDR3 DNA sequence: TGTGCCAGCAGCCAAGTGCCCGGGACAGGGAACGAAAAACTGTTTTTT. Translation gives CASSQVPGTGNEKLFF.

The chain joins TRBV4-1 to TRBJ1-1; the match to TRBD1 covers 10 bases. In germline, CDR1 is MGHRA, CDR2 YSYEKL. This CDR3 is built from 16 residues. V trimming: 0 bases; J trimming: 6 bases; junction bases outside the gene matches: 7. CDR3 in amino acids: CASSQDRGTGAAEAFF. In nucleotides, the CDR3 is TGCGCCAGCAGCCAAGATAGGGGGACAGGGGCGGCTGAAGCTTTCTTT.